This T cell receptor beta chain appears in the sequencing data of a study of OX40 agonist ivuxolimab in advanced cancers. Regarding the complete study: The costimulatory receptor OX40 (CD134) was targeted by ivuxolimab, a fully human IgG2 agonistic monoclonal antibody. Intravenous ivuxolimab was administered to patients every 2 weeks at six dose levels: 0.01, 0.1, 0.3, 1.5, 3 and 10 mg/kg. Of the approximately 50 dose-escalation patients, hepatocellular carcinoma was present in about 20, melanoma in some 15, renal cell carcinoma in 9 and head and neck cancer in 9. A male proportion of around 80% and a mean age of approximately 61 years, ranging from 23 to 79, were recorded for the dose-escalation cohort. Patients were allowed to have had prior anti-PD-1, anti-PD-L1 or anti-CTLA-4 therapy, and approximately 41% of the dose-escalation patients had previously received checkpoint inhibitors. Partial responses occurred in three dose-escalation patients, of whom one had hepatocellular carcinoma and two had cutaneous melanoma. The purpose of peripheral TCRbeta sequencing was to test whether ivuxolimab changed TCR sequence diversity and led to clonal T-cell expansion. The monotherapy dose-escalation portion (N of about 50 patients) of the phase I ivuxolimab trial is reported in the paper.

CDR1 MDHEN and CDR2 SYDVKM are derived from the germline V gene. The CDR3 starts with the cysteine, ends with the phenylalanine, and has 12 residues. CDR3 DNA only is kept here, 36 bases in frame from base 1. V gives up 8 bases and J gives up 3 bases, and the segment between their germline ends measures 10 bases. Genomic DNA was extracted from sorted cells for sequencing of the TCRbeta CDR3 region. TCRbeta CDR3 regions were sequenced using the immunoSEQ Assay. TCRdb holds this immuneACCESS table with in-frame rearrangements only. Some clones are missing; in checked studies, unresolved V genes explain under half, and the rest has no known cause. This sample comprises 71,000 or so clones, 80% of them detected only once. Of the sample, about 7.9% is held by the ten largest clones. Points the paper makes about the study in general: In the 0.1-3.0 mg/kg groups, partial responders were among the patients with the lowest normalized peripheral clonal expansion, particularly in CD8+ T cells. The antigen specificity of the peripheral T cells that underwent clonal expansion was not determined. Low levels of normalized T-cell clonal expansion were also seen in some patients who did not respond. At doses from 0.1 to 3.0 mg/kg, clonal expansion was seen in both CD4+ and CD8+ blood T cells between baseline and week 6. After ivuxolimab, more expanded clones were found on average in CD8+ T cells than in CD4+ T cells.

Patients with autoimmune disease history or receiving systemic immunosuppression were excluded from the trial. Peripheral blood for TCR sequencing was collected from all dose cohorts at baseline, on cycle 4 day 1, and on cycle 7 day 1. The samples were taken from a phase I, first-in-human, multicenter, open-label dose-escalation trial of ivuxolimab. Adults with locally advanced or metastatic melanoma, renal cell, hepatocellular, or head and neck squamous cell carcinoma were enrolled in the trial. Before TCR sequencing, CD4+ and CD8+ T cells were separately sorted from peripheral blood. Note on this clone: What this receptor recognizes is not known. Qualities for individual bases were not recorded, and no much larger clone is one base off.

Specimen: CD4+ or CD8+ T cells sorted from blood, collected in a trial of the OX40 agonist ivuxolimab. This TCR came from an adult with an advanced solid tumor such as melanoma, head and neck, liver or kidney cancer. The chain is made from TRBV28 and TRBJ2-5; the D gene cannot be resolved reliably. The CDR3: CASLGIKETQYF. The DNA reads as follows: TGTGCCAGCTTAGGGATTAAAGAGACCCAGTACTTC. The CDR3 plus the reference TRBV28 and TRBJ2-5 genes for the other parts give the full variable domain: DVKVTQSSRYLVKRTGEKVFLECVQDMDHENMFWYRQDPGLGLRLIYFSYDVKMKEKGDIPEGYSVSREKKERFSLILESASTNQTSMYLCASLGIKETQYFGPGTRLLVL.